Listed below are T cell receptor beta chains from one sample, sequenced in a study of blood T cell repertoires in COVID-19. Clones were read by immunoSEQ multiplex PCR, and TCRdb kept only the in-frame ones, dropping some. The sample carries about 55,000 clones, 70% to 90% recorded once. Sequences were obtained from peripheral blood. The receptors here all came from a human donor in a cohort sampled during active COVID-19. Each CDR3 is given with its conserved first and last residue. The D gene is left open where the match is weak. Expanded clones get a size class; other rows say once, few or many, or leave the size out.

V gene: TRBV5-4; J gene: TRBJ2-4; clone size: NA; D gene: TRBD2; CDR3 DNA: TGTGCCAGCAGCTTGGGGGGGACTAGCGGGGAAAACATTCAGTACTTC; CDR3 protein: CASSLGGTSGENIQYF
V gene: TRBV7-2; J gene: TRBJ2-7; clone size: NA; D gene: TRBD2; CDR3 DNA: TGTGCCAGCAGTCGTCCCCTTACAGCGGGAGACAGCTACGAGCAGTACTTC; CDR3 protein: CASSRPLTAGDSYEQYF
V gene: TRBV6-2/TRBV6-3; J gene: TRBJ1-3; clone size: NA; D gene: NA; CDR3 DNA: TGTGCCAGCAGTTACTCAGGGGGAAGAAACACCATATATTTT; CDR3 protein: CASSYSGGRNTIYF
V gene: TRBV9; J gene: TRBJ1-6; clone size: once; D gene: NA; CDR3 DNA: TGTGCCAGCAGCCCCCTCGGCTCCTATAATTCACCCCTCCACTTT; CDR3 protein: CASSPLGSYNSPLHF
V gene: TRBV28; J gene: TRBJ1-3; clone size: NA; D gene: TRBD1; CDR3 DNA: TGTGCCAGCAGTTTTTACAGGGGGCTGAGAAACACCATATATTTT; CDR3 protein: CASSFYRGLRNTIYF
V gene: TRBV5-5; J gene: TRBJ2-2; clone size: NA; D gene: NA; CDR3 DNA: TGTGCCAGCAGCTTGGGGGGCGCTGGGGCAGGGGAGCTGTTTTTT; CDR3 protein: CASSLGGAGAGELFF
V gene: TRBV18; J gene: TRBJ2-1; clone size: NA; D gene: TRBD2; CDR3 DNA: TGTGCCAGCTCACAAATGGAGACTAGCGGGAGTGGAAATGAGCAGTTCTTC; CDR3 protein: CASSQMETSGSGNEQFF
V gene: TRBV9; J gene: TRBJ2-5; clone size: NA; D gene: TRBD2; CDR3 DNA: TGTGCCAGCAGCGTATTGGGGGAGGGGTACCAAGAGACCCAGTACTTC; CDR3 protein: CASSVLGEGYQETQYF
V gene: TRBV11-2; J gene: TRBJ1-1; clone size: NA; D gene: TRBD1; CDR3 DNA: TGTGCCAGCAGCGCCTGGACAGGGGTACGGACTGAAGCTTTCTTT; CDR3 protein: CASSAWTGVRTEAFF
V gene: TRBV24-1; J gene: TRBJ2-2; clone size: NA; D gene: TRBD1; CDR3 DNA: TGTGCCACCAGTGATCGACAGGGAAGGATAGCCGGGGAGCTGTTTTTT; CDR3 protein: CATSDRQGRIAGELFF
V gene: TRBV3-1/TRBV3-2; J gene: TRBJ2-7; clone size: NA; D gene: TRBD2; CDR3 DNA: TGTGCCAGCAGCCAACTACTAGCGGGCCCCGAGCAGTACTTC; CDR3 protein: CASSQLLAGPEQYF
V gene: TRBV6-4; J gene: TRBJ2-2; clone size: NA; D gene: TRBD2; CDR3 DNA: TGTGCCAGCAGTCCGGGACTAGCGGGAGAAACCGGGGAGCTGTTTTTT; CDR3 protein: CASSPGLAGETGELFF
V gene: TRBV28; J gene: TRBJ2-7; clone size: NA; D gene: NA; CDR3 DNA: TGTGCCAGCAGTTTGGGCCCCTTTGGGGGGAGCTCCTACGAGCAGTACTTC; CDR3 protein: CASSLGPFGGSSYEQYF
V gene: TRBV5-1; J gene: TRBJ2-7; clone size: NA; D gene: NA; CDR3 DNA: TGCGCCAGCAGCTTGAGGGGCGAGCAGTACTTC; CDR3 protein: CASSLRGEQYF
V gene: TRBV4-2; J gene: TRBJ2-3; clone size: NA; D gene: NA; CDR3 DNA: TGTGCCAGCAGCCAGGAAAAAACCGGGACTGGTTCAGATACGCAGTATTTT; CDR3 protein: CASSQEKTGTGSDTQYF
V gene: TRBV28; J gene: TRBJ2-5; clone size: once; D gene: TRBD1; CDR3 DNA: TGTGCCAGCAGTTTGGGAGGACAGGGATCAGAGACCCAGTACTTC; CDR3 protein: CASSLGGQGSETQYF
V gene: TRBV11-2; J gene: TRBJ2-2; clone size: NA; D gene: NA; CDR3 DNA: TGTGCCAGCAGCTTAGATGACGGGTTTTTGTTCGCGAACACCGGGGAGCTGTTTTTT; CDR3 protein: CASSLDDGFLFANTGELFF
V gene: TRBV7-3; J gene: TRBJ2-3; clone size: NA; D gene: NA; CDR3 DNA: TGTGCCAGCAGCTTAACGTTCGGGGTAGATACGCAGTATTTT; CDR3 protein: CASSLTFGVDTQYF
V gene: TRBV7-2; J gene: TRBJ1-2; clone size: NA; D gene: NA; CDR3 DNA: TGTGCCAGCAGCTTAGGGGGCAGGGGCTACACCTTC; CDR3 protein: CASSLGGRGYTF
V gene: TRBV5-1; J gene: TRBJ1-1; clone size: NA; D gene: NA; CDR3 DNA: TGCGCCAGCAGCGCGGGGGGGCGAGCTTTCTTT; CDR3 protein: CASSAGGRAFF
V gene: TRBV28; J gene: TRBJ2-7; clone size: few; D gene: NA; CDR3 DNA: TGTGCCAGCAGTTTAGTCGCAGGGTCCCCCTACGAGCAGTACTTC; CDR3 protein: CASSLVAGSPYEQYF
V gene: TRBV15; J gene: TRBJ1-2; clone size: NA; D gene: NA; CDR3 DNA: TGTGCCACCAGCACCCCACAGGCGGTAATATATGGCTACACCTTC; CDR3 protein: CATSTPQAVIYGYTF
V gene: TRBV6-2/TRBV6-3; J gene: TRBJ2-5; clone size: NA; D gene: NA; CDR3 DNA: TGTGCCAGCAGTTCAACTGGTATCGTCCAGTACTTC; CDR3 protein: CASSSTGIVQYF
V gene: TRBV18; J gene: TRBJ1-1; clone size: NA; D gene: NA; CDR3 DNA: TGTGCCAGCTCGATCAGGACAGATGACACTGAAGCTTTCTTT; CDR3 protein: CASSIRTDDTEAFF
V gene: TRBV2; J gene: TRBJ2-2; clone size: NA; D gene: TRBD2; CDR3 DNA: TGTGCCAGCAGCCTAGCGGGAGATACCGGGGAGCTGTTTTTT; CDR3 protein: CASSLAGDTGELFF
V gene: TRBV11-3; J gene: TRBJ2-3; clone size: once; D gene: TRBD2; CDR3 DNA: TGTGCCAGCAGCCCAAGGGGCGGGAGTATCACAGATACGCAGTATTTT; CDR3 protein: CASSPRGGSITDTQYF
V gene: TRBV4-2; J gene: TRBJ1-2; clone size: NA; D gene: NA; CDR3 DNA: TGTGCCAGCAGCCAAGAAGGTACAGATAAGATCTATGGCTACACCTTC; CDR3 protein: CASSQEGTDKIYGYTF
V gene: TRBV10-3; J gene: TRBJ2-3; clone size: NA; D gene: NA; CDR3 DNA: TGTGCCATCAAGGCGGGGCGCTCAGATACGCAGTATTTT; CDR3 protein: CAIKAGRSDTQYF
V gene: TRBV9; J gene: TRBJ2-7; clone size: NA; D gene: TRBD1; CDR3 DNA: TGTGCCAGCAGCGTAGGAGGGACAGGGGGGATCGAGCAGTACTTC; CDR3 protein: CASSVGGTGGIEQYF
V gene: TRBV6-5; J gene: TRBJ2-5; clone size: NA; D gene: TRBD2; CDR3 DNA: TGTGCCAGCAGAACCGGGACTAGCGTTCGGGAGACCCAGTACTTC; CDR3 protein: CASRTGTSVRETQYF
V gene: TRBV2; J gene: TRBJ1-5; clone size: NA; D gene: TRBD1; CDR3 DNA: TGTGCCAGCAGTCCGGGACAGAGTCTTAATCAGCCCCAGCATTTT; CDR3 protein: CASSPGQSLNQPQHF
V gene: TRBV5-4; J gene: TRBJ2-5; clone size: NA; D gene: TRBD2; CDR3 DNA: TGTGCCAGCAGCTTGGCCGGAGCGGGAAGGGAGACCCAGTACTTC; CDR3 protein: CASSLAGAGRETQYF
V gene: TRBV18; J gene: TRBJ1-5; clone size: NA; D gene: TRBD1; CDR3 DNA: TGTGCCAGCTCACCGCCGGGACAGGGCATAAGTGGGCCCCAGCATTTT; CDR3 protein: CASSPPGQGISGPQHF
V gene: TRBV3-1/TRBV3-2; J gene: TRBJ1-6; clone size: NA; D gene: NA; CDR3 DNA: TGTGCCAGCAGCCCCCTAGGAGATATAAGGAATTCACCCCTCCACTTT; CDR3 protein: CASSPLGDIRNSPLHF
V gene: TRBV28; J gene: TRBJ1-2; clone size: NA; D gene: NA; CDR3 DNA: TGTGCCAGCATCACAGGGTCCTATGGCTACACCTTC; CDR3 protein: CASITGSYGYTF
V gene: TRBV7-9; J gene: TRBJ2-1; clone size: NA; D gene: NA; CDR3 DNA: TGTGCCAGCAGGTTACAAGCAGGGGTTAACAATGAGCAGTTCTTC; CDR3 protein: CASRLQAGVNNEQFF
V gene: TRBV6-5; J gene: TRBJ2-7; clone size: NA; D gene: TRBD1; CDR3 DNA: TGTGCCAGCAGTCCCCGACAGGGGTCCCTCTACGAGCAGTACTTC; CDR3 protein: CASSPRQGSLYEQYF
V gene: TRBV9; J gene: TRBJ2-2; clone size: NA; D gene: TRBD2; CDR3 DNA: TGTGCCAGCAGCGTAGATTCGGGACTAGCGGGAGGGCTACGAACCGGGGAGCTGTTTTTT; CDR3 protein: CASSVDSGLAGGLRTGELFF
V gene: TRBV3-1/TRBV3-2; J gene: TRBJ1-3; clone size: NA; D gene: TRBD1; CDR3 DNA: TGTGCCAGCAGCCACCGGGACAGGGCTGGAAACACCATATATTTT; CDR3 protein: CASSHRDRAGNTIYF
V gene: TRBV4-3; J gene: TRBJ1-1; clone size: NA; D gene: TRBD1; CDR3 DNA: TGCGCCAGCAGCCTCATACAGGGGGCGGAGACTGAAGCTTTCTTT; CDR3 protein: CASSLIQGAETEAFF
V gene: TRBV4-3; J gene: TRBJ2-3; clone size: NA; D gene: TRBD2; CDR3 DNA: TGCGCCAGCAGCCAAGATTATGGACTAGCGTCCGCAGATACGCAGTATTTT; CDR3 protein: CASSQDYGLASADTQYF
V gene: TRBV21-1; J gene: TRBJ1-4; clone size: NA; D gene: NA; CDR3 DNA: TGTGCCAGCAGCAAAGGGGACAGACTAGCAACTAATGAAAAACTGTTTTTT; CDR3 protein: CASSKGDRLATNEKLFF
V gene: TRBV7-8; J gene: TRBJ2-1; clone size: NA; D gene: TRBD2; CDR3 DNA: TGTGCCAGCAGCTTTGAAACTGGCGGGAGGTTCTCCTACAATGAGCAGTTCTTC; CDR3 protein: CASSFETGGRFSYNEQFF
V gene: TRBV18; J gene: TRBJ2-5; clone size: NA; D gene: TRBD2; CDR3 DNA: TGTGCCAGCTCACCAACTCCGGGACTAGCAGACCAAGAGACCCAGTACTTC; CDR3 protein: CASSPTPGLADQETQYF
V gene: TRBV9; J gene: TRBJ2-4; clone size: NA; D gene: TRBD2; CDR3 DNA: TGTGCCAGCAGCGGCGGGACTAGCGGGAAAAACATTCAGTACTTC; CDR3 protein: CASSGGTSGKNIQYF
V gene: TRBV5-5; J gene: TRBJ2-5; clone size: NA; D gene: NA; CDR3 DNA: TGTGCCAGCAGCTTTTCCGGAGAGACCCAGTACTTC; CDR3 protein: CASSFSGETQYF
V gene: TRBV15; J gene: TRBJ2-3; clone size: once; D gene: TRBD1; CDR3 DNA: TGTGCCACCAGCAGAGATCTAGTCGGGGACAGGGGCACAGATACGCAGTATTTT; CDR3 protein: CATSRDLVGDRGTDTQYF
V gene: TRBV7-3; J gene: TRBJ2-2; clone size: NA; D gene: TRBD1; CDR3 DNA: TGTGCCAGCAGCTTAGATCGGACAGGGGCGGGCGGGGAGCTGTTTTTT; CDR3 protein: CASSLDRTGAGGELFF
V gene: TRBV7-3; J gene: TRBJ2-2; clone size: NA; D gene: TRBD2; CDR3 DNA: TGTGCCAGCAGCCCGGGACTAGCGAGGACCGGGGAGCTGTTTTTT; CDR3 protein: CASSPGLARTGELFF
V gene: TRBV6-5; J gene: TRBJ2-1; clone size: NA; D gene: TRBD2; CDR3 DNA: TGTGCCAGCAGCCAGCGGGGCGGGGAGAAGCAGTTCTTC; CDR3 protein: CASSQRGGEKQFF
V gene: TRBV7-3; J gene: TRBJ2-7; clone size: NA; D gene: TRBD2; CDR3 DNA: TGTGCCAGCAGCCGCCGCCGGGAAAGGATGGCGGGAGGTATGAGGGAGCAGTACTTC; CDR3 protein: CASSRRRERMAGGMREQYF
V gene: TRBV7-9; J gene: TRBJ1-1; clone size: NA; D gene: NA; CDR3 DNA: TGTGCCAGCAGCTTCTTAATGAACACTGAAGCTTTCTTT; CDR3 protein: CASSFLMNTEAFF
V gene: TRBV11-3; J gene: TRBJ2-1; clone size: NA; D gene: TRBD2; CDR3 DNA: TGTGCCAGCAGCTTGCGCGGGGGAGAGGCCGAGCAGTTCTTC; CDR3 protein: CASSLRGGEAEQFF
V gene: TRBV28; J gene: TRBJ1-3; clone size: NA; D gene: TRBD1; CDR3 DNA: TGTGCCAGCAGTTTTAGACCGGGACAGGGAGGAAACACCATATATTTT; CDR3 protein: CASSFRPGQGGNTIYF